The rows below give T cell receptor beta chains drawn from one sample of a study of OX40 agonist ivuxolimab in advanced cancers. Only in-frame clones appear in the TCRdb table, and some are missing; sequencing was by immunoSEQ multiplex PCR. The sample has about 39,000 clones; more than 80% are singletons. The material sequenced was CD4+ or CD8+ T cells sorted from blood, taken in a trial of the OX40 agonist ivuxolimab. The receptors here all came from an adult with an advanced solid tumor such as melanoma, head and neck, liver or kidney cancer. Each CDR3 is given with its conserved first and last residue. The D gene is left open where the match is weak. Not all rows give a size; the values are once, few, many and, for expanded clones, a class.

cdr3_aa	cdr3_nt	clone_size	d_call	v_call	j_call
CASSHRPHEIYEQYF	TGTGCCAGCAGCCACCGACCACACGAAATCTACGAGCAGTACTTC	-	-	TRBV4-2	TRBJ2-7
CAISEEYGVTYGYTF	TGTGCCATCAGTGAGGAATATGGAGTTACCTATGGCTACACCTTC	-	-	TRBV10-3	TRBJ1-2
CASSLSPGPHEQYF	TGCGCCAGCAGCTTGTCACCAGGGCCCCACGAGCAGTACTTC	-	-	TRBV5-1	TRBJ2-7
CASRGTGTLNIQYF	TGTGCCAGCAGGGGGACAGGGACCTTAAACATTCAGTACTTC	-	TRBD1	TRBV2	TRBJ2-4
CASSLAGTVYYGYTF	TGCGCCAGCAGCTTGGCCGGGACAGTTTACTATGGCTACACCTTC	-	TRBD1	TRBV5-1	TRBJ1-2
CASSRLGGSYNEQFF	TGTGCCAGCAGCCGTCTAGGGGGCTCCTACAATGAGCAGTTCTTC	few	-	TRBV14	TRBJ2-1
CAISEGVGANQPQHF	TGTGCCATCAGTGAGGGTGTGGGGGCTAATCAGCCCCAGCATTTT	-	-	TRBV10-3	TRBJ1-5
CASTDRGLDGYTF	TGTGCCAGCACCGACAGGGGGCTGGATGGCTACACCTTC	once	TRBD1	TRBV6-5	TRBJ1-2
CASSSQGLVYEQYF	TGTGCCAGCAGCTCACAGGGATTGGTGTACGAGCAGTACTTC	-	-	TRBV5-8	TRBJ2-7
CASSLGKPMNTEAFF	TGTGCCAGCAGCTTGGGAAAGCCGATGAACACTGAAGCTTTCTTT	-	-	TRBV5-4	TRBJ1-1
CSANRGAEAFF	TGCAGTGCGAATCGGGGTGCTGAAGCTTTCTTT	-	-	TRBV20-1	TRBJ1-1